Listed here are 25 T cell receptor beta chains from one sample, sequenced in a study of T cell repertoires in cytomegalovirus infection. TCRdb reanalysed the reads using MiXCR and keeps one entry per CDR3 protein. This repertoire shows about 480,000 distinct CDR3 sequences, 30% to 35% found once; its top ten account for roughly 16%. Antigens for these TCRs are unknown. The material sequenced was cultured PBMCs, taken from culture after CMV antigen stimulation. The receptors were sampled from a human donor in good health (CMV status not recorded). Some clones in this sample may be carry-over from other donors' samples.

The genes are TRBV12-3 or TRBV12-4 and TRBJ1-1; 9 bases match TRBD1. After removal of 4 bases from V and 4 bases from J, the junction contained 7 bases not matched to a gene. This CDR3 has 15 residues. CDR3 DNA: TGTGCCAGCAGTTACCTACAGGGGGCGGTCACTGAAGCTTTCTTT. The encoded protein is CASSYLQGAVTEAFF.

The CDR3 here is CASSPGTGTGQYV. CDR3 DNA sequence: TGTGCCAGCAGTCCCGGGACAGGGACGGGACAGTACGTC. V is TRBV7-2 and J is TRBJ2-7; 9 nucleotides line up with TRBD1. This CDR3 is built from 13 residues. Trimming removed 6 bases from V and 10 bases from J; junction bases left unmatched: 10. CDR1 SGHTA and CDR2 FQGNSA come from the germline V gene.

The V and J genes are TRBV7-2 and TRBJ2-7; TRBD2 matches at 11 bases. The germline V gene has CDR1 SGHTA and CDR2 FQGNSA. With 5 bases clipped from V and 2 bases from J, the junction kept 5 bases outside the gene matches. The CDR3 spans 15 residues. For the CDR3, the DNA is TGTGCCAGCAGCGCCAGACTAGCGGGAACCTACGAGCAGTACTTC. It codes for CASSARLAGTYEQYF.

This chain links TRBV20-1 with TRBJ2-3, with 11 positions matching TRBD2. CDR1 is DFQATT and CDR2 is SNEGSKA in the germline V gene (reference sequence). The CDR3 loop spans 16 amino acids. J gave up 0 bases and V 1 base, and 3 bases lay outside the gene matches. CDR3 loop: CSARVRLAGSTDTQYF. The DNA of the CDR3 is TGCAGTGCTAGAGTCCGACTAGCGGGGAGCACAGATACGCAGTATTTT.

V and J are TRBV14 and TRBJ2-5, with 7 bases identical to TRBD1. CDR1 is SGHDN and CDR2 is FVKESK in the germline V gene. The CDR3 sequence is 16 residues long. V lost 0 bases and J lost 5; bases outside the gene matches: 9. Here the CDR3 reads CASSQDIPRGSETQYF. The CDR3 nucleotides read TGTGCCAGCAGCCAAGATATCCCCAGGGGGTCGGAGACCCAGTACTTC.

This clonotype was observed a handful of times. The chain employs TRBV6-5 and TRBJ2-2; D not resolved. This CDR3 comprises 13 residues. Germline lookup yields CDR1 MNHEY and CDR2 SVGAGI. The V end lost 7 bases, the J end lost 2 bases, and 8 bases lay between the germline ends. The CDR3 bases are TGTGCCAGCACAGCTGAAAACACCGGGGAGCTGTTTTTT. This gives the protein CASTAENTGELFF.

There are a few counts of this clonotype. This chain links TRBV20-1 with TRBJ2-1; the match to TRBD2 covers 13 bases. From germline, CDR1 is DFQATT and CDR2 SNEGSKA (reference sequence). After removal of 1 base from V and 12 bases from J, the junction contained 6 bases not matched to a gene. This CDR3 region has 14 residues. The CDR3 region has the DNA TGCAGTGCTAGAGTCGGACTAGCGGGAGAACGGCAGTTCTTC. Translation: CSARVGLAGERQFF.

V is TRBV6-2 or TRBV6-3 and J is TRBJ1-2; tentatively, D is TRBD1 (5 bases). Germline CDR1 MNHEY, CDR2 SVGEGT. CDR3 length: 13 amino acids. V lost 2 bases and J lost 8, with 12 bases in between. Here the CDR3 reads CASSYRDLRGYTF. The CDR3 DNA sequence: TGTGCCAGCAGTTACCGGGACCTGAGGGGCTACACCTTC.

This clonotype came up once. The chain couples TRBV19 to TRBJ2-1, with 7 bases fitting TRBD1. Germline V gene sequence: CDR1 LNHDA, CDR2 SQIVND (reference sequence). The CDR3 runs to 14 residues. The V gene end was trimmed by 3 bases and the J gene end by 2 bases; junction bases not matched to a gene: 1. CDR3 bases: TGTGCCAGTAGTATGGGACAGCCCTACAATGAGCAGTTCTTC. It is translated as CASSMGQPYNEQFF.

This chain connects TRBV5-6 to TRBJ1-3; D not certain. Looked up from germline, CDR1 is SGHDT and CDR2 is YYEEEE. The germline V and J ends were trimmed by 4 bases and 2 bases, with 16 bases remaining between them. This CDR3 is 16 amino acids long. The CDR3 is CASSPWPTPTGNTIYF. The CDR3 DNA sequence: TGTGCCAGCAGCCCCTGGCCGACCCCGACTGGAAACACCATATATTTT.

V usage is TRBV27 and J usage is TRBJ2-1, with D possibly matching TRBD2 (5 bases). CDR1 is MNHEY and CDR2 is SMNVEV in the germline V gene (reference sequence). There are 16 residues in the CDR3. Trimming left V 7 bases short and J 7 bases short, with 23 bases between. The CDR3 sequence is CASIPLGRGGLNEQFF. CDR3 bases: TGTGCCAGCATCCCCCTAGGTCGCGGCGGGTTAAATGAGCAGTTCTTC.

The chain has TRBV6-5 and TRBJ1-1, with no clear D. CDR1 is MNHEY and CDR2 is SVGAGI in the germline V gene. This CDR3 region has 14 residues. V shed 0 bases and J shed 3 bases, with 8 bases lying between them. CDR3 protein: CASSYSAGYTEAFF. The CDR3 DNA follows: TGTGCCAGCAGTTACTCAGCGGGCTACACTGAAGCTTTCTTT.

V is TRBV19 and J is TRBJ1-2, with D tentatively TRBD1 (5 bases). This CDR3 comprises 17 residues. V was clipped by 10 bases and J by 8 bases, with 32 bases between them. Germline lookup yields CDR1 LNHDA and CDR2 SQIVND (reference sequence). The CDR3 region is CATSDWDPGRYSSGYTF. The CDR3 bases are TGTGCCACGTCAGACTGGGACCCGGGTCGCTATTCGAGCGGCTACACCTTC.

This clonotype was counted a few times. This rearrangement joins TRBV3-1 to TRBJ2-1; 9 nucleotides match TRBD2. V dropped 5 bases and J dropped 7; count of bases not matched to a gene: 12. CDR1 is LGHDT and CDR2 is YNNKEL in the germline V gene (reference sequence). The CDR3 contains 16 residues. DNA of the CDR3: TGTGCCAGCAGCGAATTAGCGGGAGCCCCGGGTAATGAGCAGTTCTTC. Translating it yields CASSELAGAPGNEQFF.

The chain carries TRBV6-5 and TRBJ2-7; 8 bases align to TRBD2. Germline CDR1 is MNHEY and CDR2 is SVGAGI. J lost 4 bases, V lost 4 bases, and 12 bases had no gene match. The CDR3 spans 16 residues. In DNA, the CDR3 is TGTGCCAGCAGTTCTGTACTTGCGGGAGGATCTTACGAGCAGTACTTC. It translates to CASSSVLAGGSYEQYF.

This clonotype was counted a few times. In DNA form, the CDR3 reads TGTGCCAGCAGTTACGGAGGATTGAAAGGAAACACCATATATTTT. It translates to CASSYGGLKGNTIYF. The V and J genes are TRBV5-3 and TRBJ1-3; no clear D. TRBV5-3 is sorted into the ORF group, with uncertain function. Trimming cost V 8 bases and J 4 bases, with 19 bases left between them. The CDR3 spans 15 residues.

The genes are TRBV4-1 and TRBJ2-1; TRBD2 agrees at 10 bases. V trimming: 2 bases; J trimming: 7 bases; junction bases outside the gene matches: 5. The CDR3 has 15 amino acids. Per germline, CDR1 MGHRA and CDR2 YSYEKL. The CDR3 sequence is CASSQPSGSSNEQFF. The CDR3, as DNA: TGCGCCAGCAGCCAACCTAGCGGGAGCAGTAATGAGCAGTTCTTC.

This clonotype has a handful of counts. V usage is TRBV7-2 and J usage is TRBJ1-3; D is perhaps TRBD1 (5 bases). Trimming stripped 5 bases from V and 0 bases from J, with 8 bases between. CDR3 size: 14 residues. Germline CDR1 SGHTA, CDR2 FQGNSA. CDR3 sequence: CASSPQASGNTIYF. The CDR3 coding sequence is TGTGCCAGCAGCCCACAGGCCTCTGGAAACACCATATATTTT.

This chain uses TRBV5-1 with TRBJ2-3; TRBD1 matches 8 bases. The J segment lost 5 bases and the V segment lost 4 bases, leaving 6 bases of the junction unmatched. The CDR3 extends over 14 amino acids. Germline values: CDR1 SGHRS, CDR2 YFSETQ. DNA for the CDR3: TGCGCCAGCAGCGCGGGACAGGAGGGAGATACGCAGTATTTT. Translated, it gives CASSAGQEGDTQYF.

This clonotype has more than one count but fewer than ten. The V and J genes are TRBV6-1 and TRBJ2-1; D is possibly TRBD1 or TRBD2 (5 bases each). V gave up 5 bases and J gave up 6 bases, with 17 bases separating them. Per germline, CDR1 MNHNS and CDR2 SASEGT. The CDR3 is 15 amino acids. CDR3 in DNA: TGTGCCAGCAGTTATAGGAGGAGAAGGGGCAATGAGCAGTTCTTC. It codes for CASSYRRRRGNEQFF.

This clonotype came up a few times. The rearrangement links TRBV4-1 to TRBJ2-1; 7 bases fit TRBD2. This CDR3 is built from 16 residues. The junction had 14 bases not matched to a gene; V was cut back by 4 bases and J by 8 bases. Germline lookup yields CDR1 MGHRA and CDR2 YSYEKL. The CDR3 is CASSRTGTGGMYEQFF. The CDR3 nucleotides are TGCGCCAGCAGCCGAACCGGGACCGGGGGGATGTATGAGCAGTTCTTC.

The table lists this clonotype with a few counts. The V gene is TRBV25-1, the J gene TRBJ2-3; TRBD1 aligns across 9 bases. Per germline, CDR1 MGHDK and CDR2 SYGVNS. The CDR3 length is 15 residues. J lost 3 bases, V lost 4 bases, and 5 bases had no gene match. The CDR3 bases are TGTGCCAGCAGTGTACAGGGGGCGATGACAGATACGCAGTATTTT. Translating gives CASSVQGAMTDTQYF.

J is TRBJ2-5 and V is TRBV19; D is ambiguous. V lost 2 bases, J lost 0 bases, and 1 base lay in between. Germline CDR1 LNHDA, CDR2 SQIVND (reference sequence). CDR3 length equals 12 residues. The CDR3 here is CASSIHQETQYF. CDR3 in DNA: TGTGCCAGTAGTATACACCAAGAGACCCAGTACTTC.

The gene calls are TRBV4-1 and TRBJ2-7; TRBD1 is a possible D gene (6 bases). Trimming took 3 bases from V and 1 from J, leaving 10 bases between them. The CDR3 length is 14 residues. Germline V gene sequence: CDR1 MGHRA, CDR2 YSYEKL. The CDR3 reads CASSHPDSSYEQYV. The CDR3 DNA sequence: TGCGCCAGCAGCCACCCGGACAGTTCCTACGAGCAGTACGTC.

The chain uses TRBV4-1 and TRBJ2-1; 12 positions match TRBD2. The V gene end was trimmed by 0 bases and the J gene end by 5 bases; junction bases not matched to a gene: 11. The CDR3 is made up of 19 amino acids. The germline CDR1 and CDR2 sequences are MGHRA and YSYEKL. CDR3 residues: CASSQERLAGGPGDNEQFF. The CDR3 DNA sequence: TGCGCCAGCAGCCAAGAACGGCTAGCGGGAGGGCCGGGGGACAATGAGCAGTTCTTC.